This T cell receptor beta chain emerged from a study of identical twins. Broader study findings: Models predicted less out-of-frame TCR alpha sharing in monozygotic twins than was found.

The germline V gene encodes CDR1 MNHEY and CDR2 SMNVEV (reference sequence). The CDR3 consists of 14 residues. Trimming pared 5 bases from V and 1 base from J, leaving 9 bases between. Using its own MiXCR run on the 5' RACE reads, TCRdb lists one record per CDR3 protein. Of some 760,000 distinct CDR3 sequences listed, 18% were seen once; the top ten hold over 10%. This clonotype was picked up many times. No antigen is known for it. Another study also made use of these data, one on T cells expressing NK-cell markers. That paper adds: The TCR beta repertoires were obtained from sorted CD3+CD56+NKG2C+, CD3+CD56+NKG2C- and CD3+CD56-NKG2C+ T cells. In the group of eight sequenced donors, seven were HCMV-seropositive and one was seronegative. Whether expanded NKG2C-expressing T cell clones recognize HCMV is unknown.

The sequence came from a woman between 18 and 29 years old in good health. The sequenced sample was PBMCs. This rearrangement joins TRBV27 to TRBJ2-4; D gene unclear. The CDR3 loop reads CASSPDRAKNIQYF. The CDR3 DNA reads TGTGCCAGCAGTCCAGATAGGGCCAAAAACATTCAGTACTTC.